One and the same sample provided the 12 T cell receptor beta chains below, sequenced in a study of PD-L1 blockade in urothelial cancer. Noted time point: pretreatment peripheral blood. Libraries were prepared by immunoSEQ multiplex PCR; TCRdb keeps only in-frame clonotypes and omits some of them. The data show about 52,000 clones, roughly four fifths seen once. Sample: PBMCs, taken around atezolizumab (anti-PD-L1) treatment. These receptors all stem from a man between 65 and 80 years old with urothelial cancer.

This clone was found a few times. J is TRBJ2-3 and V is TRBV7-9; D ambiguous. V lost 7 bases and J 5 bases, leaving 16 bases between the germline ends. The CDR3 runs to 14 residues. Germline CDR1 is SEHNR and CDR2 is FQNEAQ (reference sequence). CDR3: CASTSGATGDTQYF. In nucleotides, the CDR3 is TGTGCCAGCACGTCCGGAGCGACGGGAGATACGCAGTATTTT.

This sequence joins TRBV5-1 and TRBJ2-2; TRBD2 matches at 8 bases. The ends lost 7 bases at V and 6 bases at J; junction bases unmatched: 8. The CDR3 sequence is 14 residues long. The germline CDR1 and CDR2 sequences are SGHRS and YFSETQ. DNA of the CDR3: TGCGCCAGCGGTGCGGGAGGTTCCGCCGGGGAGCTGTTTTTT. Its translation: CASGAGGSAGELFF.

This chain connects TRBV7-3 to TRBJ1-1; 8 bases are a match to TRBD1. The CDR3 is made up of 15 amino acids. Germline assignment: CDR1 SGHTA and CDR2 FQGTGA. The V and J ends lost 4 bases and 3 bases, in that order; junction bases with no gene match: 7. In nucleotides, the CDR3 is TGTGCCAGCAGCTCGACAACAGGGGGGTACACTGAAGCTTTCTTT. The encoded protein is CASSSTTGGYTEAFF.

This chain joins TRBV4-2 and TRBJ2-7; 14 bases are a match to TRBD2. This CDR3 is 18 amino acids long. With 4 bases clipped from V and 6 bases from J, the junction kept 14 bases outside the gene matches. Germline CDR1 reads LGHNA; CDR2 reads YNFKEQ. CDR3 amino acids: CASSLGTSGRTSGSEQYF. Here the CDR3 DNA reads TGTGCCAGCAGCCTCGGGACTAGCGGGAGAACTTCTGGGAGCGAGCAGTACTTC.

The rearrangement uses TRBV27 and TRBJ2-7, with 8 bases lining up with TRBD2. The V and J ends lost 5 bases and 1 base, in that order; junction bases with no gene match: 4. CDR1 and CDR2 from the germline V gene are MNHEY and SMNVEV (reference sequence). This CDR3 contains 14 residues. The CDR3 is CASSNSGSSYEQYF. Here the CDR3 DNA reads TGTGCCAGCAGTAACAGCGGGAGTTCCTACGAGCAGTACTTC.

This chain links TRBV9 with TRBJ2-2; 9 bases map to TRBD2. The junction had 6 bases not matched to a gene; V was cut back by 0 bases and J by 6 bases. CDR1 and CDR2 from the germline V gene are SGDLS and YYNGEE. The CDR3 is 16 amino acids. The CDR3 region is CASSVVAGGPSGELFF. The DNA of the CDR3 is TGTGCCAGCAGCGTAGTGGCGGGGGGGCCGTCCGGGGAGCTGTTTTTT.

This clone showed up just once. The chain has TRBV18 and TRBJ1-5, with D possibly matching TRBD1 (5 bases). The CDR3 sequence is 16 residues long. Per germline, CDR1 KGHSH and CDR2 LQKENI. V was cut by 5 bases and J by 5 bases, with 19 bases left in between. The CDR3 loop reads CASSNFAGKIDQPQHF. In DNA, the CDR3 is TGTGCCAGCTCAAATTTTGCAGGGAAAATTGATCAGCCCCAGCATTTT.

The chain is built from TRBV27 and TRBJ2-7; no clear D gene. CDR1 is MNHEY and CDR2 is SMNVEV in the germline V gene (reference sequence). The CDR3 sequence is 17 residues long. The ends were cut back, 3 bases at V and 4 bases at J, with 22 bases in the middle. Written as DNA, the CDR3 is TGTGCCAGCAGTTTTGGAGTTCCTCAAGACGGTATTTACGAGCAGTACTTC. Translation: CASSFGVPQDGIYEQYF.

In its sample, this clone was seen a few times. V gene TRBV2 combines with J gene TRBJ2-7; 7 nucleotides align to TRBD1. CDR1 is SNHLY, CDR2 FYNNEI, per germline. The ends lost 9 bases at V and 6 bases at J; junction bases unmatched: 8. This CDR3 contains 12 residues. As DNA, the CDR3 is TGTGCCAGTGAGGTGGACAGGAGCGAGCAGTACTTC. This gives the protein CASEVDRSEQYF.

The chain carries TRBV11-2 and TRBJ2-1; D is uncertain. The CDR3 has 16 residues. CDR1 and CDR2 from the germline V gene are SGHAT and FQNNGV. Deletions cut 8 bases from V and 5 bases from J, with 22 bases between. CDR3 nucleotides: TGTGCCAGCCGAGTATTAAGGTCGGCGGCAAACAATGAGCAGTTCTTC. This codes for CASRVLRSAANNEQFF.

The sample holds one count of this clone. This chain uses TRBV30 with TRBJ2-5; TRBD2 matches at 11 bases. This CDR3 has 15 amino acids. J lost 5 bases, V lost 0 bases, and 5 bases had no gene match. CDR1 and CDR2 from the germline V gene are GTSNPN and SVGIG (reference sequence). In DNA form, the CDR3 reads TGTGCCTGGAGTGTAACGGGACTAGCGGCGGAGACCCAGTACTTC. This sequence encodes CAWSVTGLAAETQYF.

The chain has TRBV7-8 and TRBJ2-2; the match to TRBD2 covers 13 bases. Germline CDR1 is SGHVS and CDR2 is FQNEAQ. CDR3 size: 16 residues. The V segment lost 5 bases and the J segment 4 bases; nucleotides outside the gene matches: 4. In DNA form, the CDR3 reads TGTGCCAGCAGCGGGGGACTAGCGGGACTCACCGGGGAGCTGTTTTTT. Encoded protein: CASSGGLAGLTGELFF.